This entry describes one T cell receptor beta chain. These data are taken from a study of blood T cell repertoires in COVID-19. Across the whole study: Acute and convalescent COVID-19 specimens originated in the United States, Italy and Spain. Nucleic acid was either cDNA or gDNA, and it came from T cells, B-cell-depleted T cells, or PBMCs.

Germline CDR1 and CDR2: SGHRS and YFSETQ. J gave up 4 bases and V 4 bases, and 2 bases lay outside the gene matches. The CDR3 runs 13 residues. In the original processing: Amplified reference gene primers provided the basis for estimating nucleated cell counts. Profiled with immunoSEQ multiplex PCR; TCRdb holds only in-frame clones, not every one. The D gene and trimming were derived from the DNA, and the V and J assignments and clone size from that table. The table includes 110,000 or so clones, 65% to 90% detected once. What was sequenced was peripheral blood. The sequence came from a human donor in a cohort sampled during active COVID-19. V gene TRBV5-1 combines with J gene TRBJ1-5; 7 bases fit TRBD1. In DNA, the CDR3 is TGCGCCAGCAGCGTGGGACAGAATCAGCCCCAGCATTTT. This codes for CASSVGQNQPQHF. Drawing the rest from reference TRBV5-1 and TRBJ1-5, the complete variable domain is KAGVTQTPRYLIKTRGQQVTLSCSPISGHRSVSWYQQTPGQGLQFLFEYFSETQRNKGNFPGRFSGRQFSNSRSEMNVSTLELGDSALYLCASSVGQNQPQHFGDGTRLSIL.